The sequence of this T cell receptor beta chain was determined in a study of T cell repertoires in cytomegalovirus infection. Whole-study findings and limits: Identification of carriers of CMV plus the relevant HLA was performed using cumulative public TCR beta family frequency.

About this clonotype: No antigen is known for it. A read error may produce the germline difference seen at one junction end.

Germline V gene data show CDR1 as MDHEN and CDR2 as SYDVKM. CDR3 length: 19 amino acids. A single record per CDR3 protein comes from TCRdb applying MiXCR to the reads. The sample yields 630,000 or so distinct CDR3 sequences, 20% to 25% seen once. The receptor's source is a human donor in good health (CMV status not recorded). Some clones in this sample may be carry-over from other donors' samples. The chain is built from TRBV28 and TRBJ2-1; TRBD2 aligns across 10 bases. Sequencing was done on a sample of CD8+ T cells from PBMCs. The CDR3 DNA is TGTGCCAACAGTCTTGGACCTCCCTCGGTAGCGGGGGGCCACAATGAGCAGTTCTTC. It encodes CANSLGPPSVAGGHNEQFF.